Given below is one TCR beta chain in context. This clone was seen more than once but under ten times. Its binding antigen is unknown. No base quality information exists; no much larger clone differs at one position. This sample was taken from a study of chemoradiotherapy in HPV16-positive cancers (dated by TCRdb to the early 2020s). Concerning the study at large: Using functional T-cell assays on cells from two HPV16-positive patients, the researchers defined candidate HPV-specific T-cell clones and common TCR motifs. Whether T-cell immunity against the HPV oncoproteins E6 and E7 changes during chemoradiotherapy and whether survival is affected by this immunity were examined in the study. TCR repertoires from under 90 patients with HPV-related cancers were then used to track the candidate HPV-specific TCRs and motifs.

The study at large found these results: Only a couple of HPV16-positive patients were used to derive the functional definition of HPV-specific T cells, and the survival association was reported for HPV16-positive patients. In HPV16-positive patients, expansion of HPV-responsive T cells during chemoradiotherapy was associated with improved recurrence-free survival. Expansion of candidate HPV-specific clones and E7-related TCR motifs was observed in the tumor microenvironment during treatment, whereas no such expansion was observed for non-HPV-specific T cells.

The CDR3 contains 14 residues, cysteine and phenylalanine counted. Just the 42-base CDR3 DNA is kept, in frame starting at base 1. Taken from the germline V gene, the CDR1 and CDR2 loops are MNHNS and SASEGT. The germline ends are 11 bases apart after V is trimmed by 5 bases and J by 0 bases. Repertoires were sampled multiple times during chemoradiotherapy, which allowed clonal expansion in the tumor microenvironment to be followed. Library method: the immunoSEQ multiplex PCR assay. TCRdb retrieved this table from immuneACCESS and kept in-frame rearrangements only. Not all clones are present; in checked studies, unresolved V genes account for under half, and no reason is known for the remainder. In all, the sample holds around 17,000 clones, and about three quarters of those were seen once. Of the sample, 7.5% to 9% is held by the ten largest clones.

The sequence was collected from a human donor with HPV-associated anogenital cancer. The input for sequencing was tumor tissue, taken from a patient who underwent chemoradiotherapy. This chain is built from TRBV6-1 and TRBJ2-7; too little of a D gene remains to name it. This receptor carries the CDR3 CASSSQMSSYEQYF. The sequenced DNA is TGTGCCAGCAGTTCACAGATGAGCTCCTACGAGCAGTACTTC.